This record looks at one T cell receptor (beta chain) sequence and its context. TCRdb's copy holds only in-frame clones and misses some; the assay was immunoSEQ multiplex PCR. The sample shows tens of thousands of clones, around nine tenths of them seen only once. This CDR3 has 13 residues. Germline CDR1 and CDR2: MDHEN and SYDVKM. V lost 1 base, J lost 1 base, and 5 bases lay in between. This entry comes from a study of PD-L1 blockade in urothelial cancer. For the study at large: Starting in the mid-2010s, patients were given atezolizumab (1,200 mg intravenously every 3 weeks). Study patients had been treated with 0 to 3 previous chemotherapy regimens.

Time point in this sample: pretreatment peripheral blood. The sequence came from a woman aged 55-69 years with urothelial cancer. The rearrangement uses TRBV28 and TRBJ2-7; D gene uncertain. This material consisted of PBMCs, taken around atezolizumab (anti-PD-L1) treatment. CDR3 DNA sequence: TGTGCCAGCAGTTTATCACGGTCCTACGAGCAGTACTTC. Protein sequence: CASSLSRSYEQYF.